This T cell receptor beta chain was retrieved from a study of read filtering for tumor transcriptome and immune sequencing. This clonotype was recorded only once. Antigen: not known. Germline CDR1 and CDR2: LNHDA and SQIVND (reference sequence). V was shortened by 11 bases and J by 0 bases, with 14 bases between the two germline ends. The CDR3 contains 13 residues. Whole-study findings and limits: About 77% of IR-seq clonotypes had a single read, yet these held approximately 3.5% of reads.

The library was built from about 400 ng RNA with molecular barcoded adaptors for alpha/delta and beta/gamma chains. Using its own MiXCR run on the reads, TCRdb lists one record per CDR3 protein. The table shows fewer than 75,000 distinct CDR3 sequences, with about 20% occurring only once. V usage is TRBV19 and J usage is TRBJ2-7, with TRBD1 as a possible D gene (6 bases). This sequence originates from a donor over 35 with multiple myeloma. The sample taken for sequencing was a population of CD138-negative cells sorted from bone marrow. CDR3 coding DNA: TGTGCCGCACCGGACAGCAACTCCTACGAGCAGTACTTC. It yields the protein CAAPDSNSYEQYF.